Sequencing of this T cell receptor (beta chain) was carried out in a study of T cell responses to AZD1222 COVID-19 vaccine. Findings and caveats of the study: Within unmutated variant regions lay the reported targets of nearly half of spike-specific TCRs. Donors in the cohort were predominantly white British and more often female, and clonal diversity was possibly underestimated.

Assay: immunoSEQ multiplex PCR; the TCRdb copy retains only in-frame clones and omits some. The sample has more than 150,000 clones; 92% are singletons. In the case of this clone: Its matching antigen is unknown.

The CDR3 length is 18 residues. CDR1 LNHNV and CDR2 YYDKDF come from the germline V gene (reference sequence). V was cut by 0 bases and J by 0 bases, with 16 bases left in between. Sequences were derived from peripheral blood, sampled 28 days after the second AZD1222 dose. The V gene is TRBV15, the J gene TRBJ2-3; a possible D gene is TRBD2 (6 bases). This TCR was recovered from an adult who received the AZD1222 COVID-19 vaccine. CDR3 nucleotide sequence: TGTGCCACCAGCAGAGATCTCTGGGCTAGCGTAAGCACAGATACGCAGTATTTT. It is translated as CATSRDLWASVSTDTQYF.